Listed below are T cell receptor beta chains from one sample, sequenced in a study of T cells after yellow fever vaccination. TCRdb re-called the 5' RACE reads through MiXCR, storing one row per CDR3 protein. This table has 300,000 to 350,000 distinct CDR3 sequences, approximately 4.5% appearing once. Sequenced material: PBMCs, taken 15 days after the yellow fever booster vaccination. The receptors shown here come from a man between 18 and 35 years old who received the YFV17D yellow fever vaccine. CDR3s include the opening cysteine and the closing phenylalanine or tryptophan. Each record gives: J gene, V gene, clone size, D gene, CDR3 DNA, CDR3 protein. A D gene is named only where the DNA matches it firmly. Only part of the rows carry a size: once, few, many, or a class if the clone is expanded.

>TRBJ2-7|TRBV5-1|many|-
TGCGCCAGCAGCTTGGTAGTCCATCATCGCTACGAGCAGTACTTC
CASSLVVHHRYEQYF
>TRBJ2-3|TRBV6-5|many|-
TGTGCCAGCAGTTACCCCAGGGAAGGCACAGATACGCAGTATTTT
CASSYPREGTDTQYF
>TRBJ2-1|TRBV20-1|many|-
TGCAGTGCTCGCCAGGGGGGACACGCAGGACTCAATGAGCAGTTCTTC
CSARQGGHAGLNEQFF
>TRBJ2-3|TRBV5-1|few|TRBD2
TGCGCCAGCAGCCCGGGACTAGCGGTCACAGATACGCAGTATTTT
CASSPGLAVTDTQYF
>TRBJ2-1|TRBV12-3/TRBV12-4|many|-
TGTGCCAGCAGTTTGGTACAGAGGGGATACAATGAGCAGTTCTTC
CASSLVQRGYNEQFF
>TRBJ1-1|TRBV3-1|many|-
TGTGCCAGCAGCCAAGAGTGGCAGGGAGCTGAAGCTTTCTTT
CASSQEWQGAEAFF
>TRBJ1-1|TRBV7-2|-|TRBD1
TGTGCCAGCAGCCCCCACAGGGGGCCGGGCACTGAAGCTTTCTTT
CASSPHRGPGTEAFF
>TRBJ2-5|TRBV6-2/TRBV6-3|few|-
TGTGCCAGCAGTTATATCGGGGGTTGGGGAGAGACCCAGTACTTC
CASSYIGGWGETQYF
>TRBJ1-4|TRBV7-2|many|-
TGTGCCAGCAGCCAAACAGCGATCGATGAAAAACTGTTTTTT
CASSQTAIDEKLFF
>TRBJ2-5|TRBV28|-|TRBD1
TGTGCCAGCGGGACAGGGAGCCAAGAGACCCAGTACTTC
CASGTGSQETQYF
>TRBJ2-5|TRBV5-6|few|-
TGTGCCAGCAGCTCGGGACCCCTCCAAGAGACCCAGTACTTC
CASSSGPLQETQYF
>TRBJ2-3|TRBV6-5|many|-
TGTGCCAGCAGTTACGTCAGGAGCACAGATACGCAGTATTTT
CASSYVRSTDTQYF
>TRBJ1-1|TRBV11-2|-|TRBD1
TGTGCCAGCAGCTCTTCCGGACAGGGAATGAACACTGAAGCTTTCTTT
CASSSSGQGMNTEAFF
>TRBJ1-2|TRBV20-1|many|TRBD1
TGCAGTGCTAGAGATCTGGGACAGGCGGGATATGGCTACACCTTC
CSARDLGQAGYGYTF
>TRBJ2-2|TRBV29-1|-|TRBD1
TGCAGCGTTGAAGTCGGCAGGGGGCACACCGGGGAGCTGTTTTTT
CSVEVGRGHTGELFF
>TRBJ2-7|TRBV12-3/TRBV12-4|many|TRBD1
TGTGCCAGCAGCTCTGGACAGGGGGCATACGAGCAGTACTTC
CASSSGQGAYEQYF
>TRBJ2-1|TRBV25-1|-|TRBD1
TGTGCCAGCAGTGCGCCTGACAGGGGAAATGAGCAGTTCTTC
CASSAPDRGNEQFF
>TRBJ2-2|TRBV24-1|-|TRBD2
TGTGCCACCAGTGATCCGAATAGCGGGGAGAACACCGGGGAGCTGTTTTTT
CATSDPNSGENTGELFF
>TRBJ2-5|TRBV19|-|-
TGTGCCAGTAGTACCGGGCAGGGGAAGCAAGAGACCCAGTACTTC
CASSTGQGKQETQYF
>TRBJ2-7|TRBV7-2|many|-
TGTGCCAGCAGTCTTCAGGGCTACGAGCAGTACTTC
CASSLQGYEQYF
>TRBJ2-4|TRBV9|many|-
TGTGCCAGCAGCCCGCGTCCTTTGGGTTTAGTAGGCATTCAGTACTTC
CASSPRPLGLVGIQYF
>TRBJ1-5|TRBV7-2|-|-
TGTGCCAGCAGCTTAATGAGGGAAAGCAATCAGCCCCAGCATTTT
CASSLMRESNQPQHF
>TRBJ2-7|TRBV27|few|-
TGTGCCAGCAGTATGACGATGTCCTACGAGCAGTACTTC
CASSMTMSYEQYF
>TRBJ2-1|TRBV7-8|-|-
TGTGCCAGCAGCTTAGATCGGGGGCCCTACAATGAGCAGTTCTTC
CASSLDRGPYNEQFF
>TRBJ1-2|TRBV30|few|-
TGTGCCTGGAGGGCGACAGGCCAAGCTAACTATGGCTACACCTTC
CAWRATGQANYGYTF
>TRBJ2-3|TRBV5-1|-|-
TGCGCCAGCAGCCCCCGGGTCACAGATACGCAGTATTTT
CASSPRVTDTQYF
>TRBJ1-2|TRBV5-1|many|TRBD1
TGCGCCAGCAGCCTCGGACAGGGCGTCTCCCTAGGCTATGGCTACACCTTC
CASSLGQGVSLGYGYTF
>TRBJ2-2|TRBV9|few|-
TGTGCCAGCATAGGAGGTTGGACCGGGGAGCTGTTTTTT
CASIGGWTGELFF
>TRBJ2-1|TRBV15|many|TRBD2
TGTGCCACCAGCGGTAATAGCGGGGGGTCCTACAATGAGCAGTTCTTC
CATSGNSGGSYNEQFF
>TRBJ2-3|TRBV5-8|many|-
TGTGCCAGCAGAATAGCGTCTAGCACAGATACGCAGTATTTT
CASRIASSTDTQYF
>TRBJ2-2|TRBV9|many|-
TGTGCCAGCAGCGTAGAAGGTGGCACCGGGGAGCTGTTTTTT
CASSVEGGTGELFF
>TRBJ1-2|TRBV6-6|few|-
TGTGCCAGCAGTTACTCGCGAGGACGGGGTAACTATGGCTACACCTTC
CASSYSRGRGNYGYTF
>TRBJ1-6|TRBV7-2|few|-
TGTGCCAGCAGCTTAGTTGGCAGGGGTAATTCACCCCTCCACTTT
CASSLVGRGNSPLHF
>TRBJ2-2|TRBV20-1|-|-
TGCAGTGCTAGACATCAAACTAGGGGGGGCACCGGGGAGCTGTTTTTT
CSARHQTRGGTGELFF
>TRBJ1-5|TRBV30|-|-
TGTGCCTGGAGTGGGGTGGACCGGGGGCCCCAGCATTTT
CAWSGVDRGPQHF
>TRBJ2-1|TRBV7-2|few|TRBD2
TGTGCCAGCAGCTGGCGGCGGGGGGGCACCTACAATGAGCAGTTCTTC
CASSWRRGGTYNEQFF
>TRBJ2-2|TRBV12-3/TRBV12-4|many|-
TGTGCCAGCAGCCCCAACCCCCGACCGGGCAGCAGGGAGCTGTTTTTT
CASSPNPRPGSRELFF
>TRBJ1-1|TRBV5-5|many|-
TGTGCCAGCAGCGCGGGGATTGTAGCGAACACTGAAGCTTTCTTT
CASSAGIVANTEAFF
>TRBJ1-2|TRBV7-2|few|-
TGTGCCAGCAGTGACGGCCTTTTGAACTATGGCTACACCTTC
CASSDGLLNYGYTF
>TRBJ1-5|TRBV6-4|-|-
TGTGCCAGCAGTGTCTCGAGGGTTCACTTGTACAGCTATCAGCCCCAGCATTTT
CASSVSRVHLYSYQPQHF
>TRBJ1-1|TRBV4-2|-|TRBD1
TGTGCCAGCAGCCGTCAGGGGGCAATGGGGGACACTGAAGCTTTCTTT
CASSRQGAMGDTEAFF
>TRBJ2-3|TRBV7-2|-|TRBD2
TGTGCCAGCAGCGCCCCTAGCGGGGGGGCCACAGATACGCAGTATTTT
CASSAPSGGATDTQYF
>TRBJ1-1|TRBV20-1|many|-
TGCAGTGCTAGAGACGGACAGCTGAACACTGAAGCTTTCTTT
CSARDGQLNTEAFF
>TRBJ2-2|TRBV5-1|many|-
TGCGCCAGCAGCACGGGTCCCAGGGAGAACACCGGGGAGCTGTTTTTT
CASSTGPRENTGELFF
>TRBJ2-1|TRBV5-1|many|-
TGCGCCAGCAGATCAGGGCCGTACAATGAGCAGTTCTTC
CASRSGPYNEQFF
>TRBJ1-2|TRBV29-1|few|TRBD1
TGCAGCGTGACAGGGTCCCATTTCTATGGCTACACCTTC
CSVTGSHFYGYTF
>TRBJ1-1|TRBV7-2|many|-
TGTGCCAGCAGACAACAGGGAGGGGACACTGAAGCTTTCTTT
CASRQQGGDTEAFF
>TRBJ2-4|TRBV5-4|few|-
TGTGCCAGCAGCCTAACAGGACCAGAAAACATTCAGTACTTC
CASSLTGPENIQYF
>TRBJ2-1|TRBV5-1|-|-
TGCGCCAGCAGCTCCGGCTATGGGGAGCAGTTCTTC
CASSSGYGEQFF
>TRBJ2-5|TRBV7-2|-|TRBD2
TGTGCCAGCAGCTTAAGTCCAGCGGGGGGGCTAGAGACCCAGTACTTC
CASSLSPAGGLETQYF
>TRBJ2-2|TRBV20-1|-|-
TGCAGTGCTACATCTACAGGGAACACCGGGGAGCTGTTTTTT
CSATSTGNTGELFF
>TRBJ2-2|TRBV7-2|-|-
TGTGCCAGCAGCTTAGCAGGGCCCTACACCGGGGAGCTGTTTTTT
CASSLAGPYTGELFF
>TRBJ2-1|TRBV6-2/TRBV6-3|few|TRBD2
TGTGCCAGCAGCCCCCGGACTAGCGGGATCGATGAGCAGTTCTTC
CASSPRTSGIDEQFF